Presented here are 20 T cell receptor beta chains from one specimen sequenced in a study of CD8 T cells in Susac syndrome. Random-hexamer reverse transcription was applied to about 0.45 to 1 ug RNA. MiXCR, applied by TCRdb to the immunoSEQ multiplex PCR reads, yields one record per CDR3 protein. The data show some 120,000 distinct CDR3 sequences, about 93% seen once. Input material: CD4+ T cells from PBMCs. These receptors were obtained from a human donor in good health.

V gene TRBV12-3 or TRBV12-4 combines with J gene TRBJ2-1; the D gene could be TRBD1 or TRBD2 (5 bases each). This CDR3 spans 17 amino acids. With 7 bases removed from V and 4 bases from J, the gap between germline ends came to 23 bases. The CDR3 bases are TGTGCCAGCATTCCACCACTCGGGACCAGAGGGTACAATGAGCAGTTCTTC. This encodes CASIPPLGTRGYNEQFF.

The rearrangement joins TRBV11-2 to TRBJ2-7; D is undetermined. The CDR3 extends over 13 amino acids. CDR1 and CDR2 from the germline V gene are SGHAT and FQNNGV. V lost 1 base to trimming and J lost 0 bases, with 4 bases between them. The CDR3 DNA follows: TGTGCCAGCAGCTTAGTGAACTCCTACGAGCAGTACTTC. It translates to CASSLVNSYEQYF.

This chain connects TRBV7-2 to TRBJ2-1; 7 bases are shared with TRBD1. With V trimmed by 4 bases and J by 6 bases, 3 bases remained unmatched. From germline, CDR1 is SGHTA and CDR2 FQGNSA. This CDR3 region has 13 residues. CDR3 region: CASSWGQLNEQFF. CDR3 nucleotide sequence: TGTGCCAGCAGCTGGGGACAGCTCAATGAGCAGTTCTTC.

The CDR3 DNA reads TGTGCCAGCAGCGGGACAGGGAATCGGGCCGGGGAGCTGTTTTTT. This sequence encodes CASSGTGNRAGELFF. This rearrangement joins TRBV5-4 to TRBJ2-2, with 9 bases matching TRBD1. Germline V lookup: CDR1 SGHNT, CDR2 YYREEE (reference sequence). Trimming took 4 bases from V and 6 from J; bases not matched to a gene: 7. The CDR3 spans 15 residues.

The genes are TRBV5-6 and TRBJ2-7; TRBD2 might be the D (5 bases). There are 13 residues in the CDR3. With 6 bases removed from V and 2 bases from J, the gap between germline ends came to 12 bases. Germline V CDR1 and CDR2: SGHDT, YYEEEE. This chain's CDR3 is CASKRIGTYEQYF. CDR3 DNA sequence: TGTGCCAGCAAGCGTATCGGGACCTACGAGCAGTACTTC.

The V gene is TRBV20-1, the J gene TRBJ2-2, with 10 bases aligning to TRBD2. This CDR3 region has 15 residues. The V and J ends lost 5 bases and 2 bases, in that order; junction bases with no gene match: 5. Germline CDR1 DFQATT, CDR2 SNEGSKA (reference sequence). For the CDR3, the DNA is TGCAGTGCTCTGACTAGCGGGCTTAACACCGGGGAGCTGTTTTTT. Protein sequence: CSALTSGLNTGELFF.

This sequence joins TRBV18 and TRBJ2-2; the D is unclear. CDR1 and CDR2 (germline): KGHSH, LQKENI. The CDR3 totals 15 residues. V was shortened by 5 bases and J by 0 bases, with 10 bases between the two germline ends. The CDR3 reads CASSTRTANTGELFF. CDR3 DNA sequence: TGTGCCAGCTCAACCCGGACGGCGAACACCGGGGAGCTGTTTTTT.

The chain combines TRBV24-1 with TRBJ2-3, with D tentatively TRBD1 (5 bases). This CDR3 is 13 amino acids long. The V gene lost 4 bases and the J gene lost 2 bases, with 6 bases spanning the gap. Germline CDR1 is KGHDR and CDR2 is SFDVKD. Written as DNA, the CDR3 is TGTGCCACCAGTGAGGACAACACAGATACGCAGTATTTT. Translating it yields CATSEDNTDTQYF.

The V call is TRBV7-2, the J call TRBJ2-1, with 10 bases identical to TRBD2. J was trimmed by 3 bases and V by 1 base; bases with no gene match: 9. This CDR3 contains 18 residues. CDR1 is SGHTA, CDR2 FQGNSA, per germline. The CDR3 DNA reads TGTGCCAGCAGCTTAGGCCCTAGCGGGAGTCCCCTCTACAATGAGCAGTTCTTC. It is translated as CASSLGPSGSPLYNEQFF.

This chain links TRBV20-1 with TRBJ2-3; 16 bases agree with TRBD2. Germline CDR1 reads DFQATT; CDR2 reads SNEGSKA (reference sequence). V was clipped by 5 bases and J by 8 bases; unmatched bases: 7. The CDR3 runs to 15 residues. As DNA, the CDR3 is TGCAGTGCTCCCGGGACTAGCGGGAGGGCCGGTACGCAGTATTTT. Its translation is CSAPGTSGRAGTQYF.

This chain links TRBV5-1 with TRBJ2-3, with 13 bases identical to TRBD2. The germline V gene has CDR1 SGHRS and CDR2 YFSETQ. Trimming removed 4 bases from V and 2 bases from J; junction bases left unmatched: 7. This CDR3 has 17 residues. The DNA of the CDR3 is TGCGCCAGCAGCCGACTAGCGGGAGGAGGGGTCACAGATACGCAGTATTTT. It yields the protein CASSRLAGGGVTDTQYF.

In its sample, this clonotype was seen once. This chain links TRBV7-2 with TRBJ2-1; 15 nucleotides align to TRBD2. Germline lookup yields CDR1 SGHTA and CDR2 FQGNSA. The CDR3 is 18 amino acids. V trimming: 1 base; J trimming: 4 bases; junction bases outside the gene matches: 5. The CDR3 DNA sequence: TGTGCCAGCAGCTTAGAAGGGACTAGCGGGAGGCATTACAATGAGCAGTTCTTC. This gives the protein CASSLEGTSGRHYNEQFF.

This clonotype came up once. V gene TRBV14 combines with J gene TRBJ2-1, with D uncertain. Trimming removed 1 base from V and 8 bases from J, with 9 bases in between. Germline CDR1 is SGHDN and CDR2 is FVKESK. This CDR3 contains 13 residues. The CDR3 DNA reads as TGTGCCAGCAGCCAAGCGACACATTATGAGCAGTTCTTC. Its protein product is CASSQATHYEQFF.

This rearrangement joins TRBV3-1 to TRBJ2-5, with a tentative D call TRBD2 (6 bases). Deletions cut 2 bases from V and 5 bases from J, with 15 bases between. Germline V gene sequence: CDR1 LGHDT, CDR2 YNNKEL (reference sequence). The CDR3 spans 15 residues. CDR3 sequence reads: CASSQSGQWRETQYF. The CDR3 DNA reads TGTGCCAGCAGCCAAAGCGGGCAGTGGAGGGAGACCCAGTACTTC.

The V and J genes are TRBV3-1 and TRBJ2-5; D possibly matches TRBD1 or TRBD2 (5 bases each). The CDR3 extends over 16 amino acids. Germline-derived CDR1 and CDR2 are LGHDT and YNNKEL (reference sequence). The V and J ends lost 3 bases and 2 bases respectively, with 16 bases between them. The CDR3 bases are TGTGCCAGCAGCCACCTCGGGGCAAAGGAGCAAGAGACCCAGTACTTC. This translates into CASSHLGAKEQETQYF.

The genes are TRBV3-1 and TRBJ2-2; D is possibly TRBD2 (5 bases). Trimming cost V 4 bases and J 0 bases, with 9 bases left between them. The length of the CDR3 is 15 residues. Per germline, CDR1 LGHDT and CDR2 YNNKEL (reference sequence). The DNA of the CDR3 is TGTGCCAGCAGCCTAGACTACGCGAACACCGGGGAGCTGTTTTTT. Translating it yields CASSLDYANTGELFF.

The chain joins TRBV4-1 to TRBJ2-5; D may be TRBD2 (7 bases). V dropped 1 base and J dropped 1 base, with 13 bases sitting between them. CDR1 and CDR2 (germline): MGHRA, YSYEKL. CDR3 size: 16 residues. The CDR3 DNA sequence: TGCGCCAGCAGCCAAGGGGGGGCGGGAGTCCAAGAGACCCAGTACTTC. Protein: CASSQGGAGVQETQYF.

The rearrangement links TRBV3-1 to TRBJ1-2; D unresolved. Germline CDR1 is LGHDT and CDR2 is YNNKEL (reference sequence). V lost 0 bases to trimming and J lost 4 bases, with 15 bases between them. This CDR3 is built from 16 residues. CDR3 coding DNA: TGTGCCAGCAGCCAAGAGTACCTCACCCTTTCCTATGGCTACACCTTC. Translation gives CASSQEYLTLSYGYTF.

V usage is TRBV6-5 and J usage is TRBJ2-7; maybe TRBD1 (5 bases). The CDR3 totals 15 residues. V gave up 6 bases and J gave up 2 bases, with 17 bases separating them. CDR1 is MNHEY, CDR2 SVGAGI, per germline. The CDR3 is CASRVPKGATYEQYF. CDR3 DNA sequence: TGTGCCAGCAGAGTACCCAAAGGGGCAACCTACGAGCAGTACTTC.

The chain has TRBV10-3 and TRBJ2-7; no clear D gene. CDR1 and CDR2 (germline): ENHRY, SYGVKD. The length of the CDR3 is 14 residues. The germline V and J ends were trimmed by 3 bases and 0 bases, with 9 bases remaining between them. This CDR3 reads CAISDLRNSYEQYF. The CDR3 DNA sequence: TGTGCCATCAGTGATTTGCGGAACTCCTACGAGCAGTACTTC.